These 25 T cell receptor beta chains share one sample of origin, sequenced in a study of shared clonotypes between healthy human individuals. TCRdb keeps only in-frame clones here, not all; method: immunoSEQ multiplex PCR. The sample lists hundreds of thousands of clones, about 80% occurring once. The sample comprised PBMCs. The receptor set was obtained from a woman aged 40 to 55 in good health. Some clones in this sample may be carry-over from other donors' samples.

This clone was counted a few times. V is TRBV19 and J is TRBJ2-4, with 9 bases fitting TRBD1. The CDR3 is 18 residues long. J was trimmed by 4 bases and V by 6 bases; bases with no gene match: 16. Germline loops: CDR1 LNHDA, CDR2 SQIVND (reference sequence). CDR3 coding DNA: TGTGCCAGTAGCCTACGGCGAGTTACCGGGACAGGGAAAAACATTCAGTACTTC. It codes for CASSLRRVTGTGKNIQYF.

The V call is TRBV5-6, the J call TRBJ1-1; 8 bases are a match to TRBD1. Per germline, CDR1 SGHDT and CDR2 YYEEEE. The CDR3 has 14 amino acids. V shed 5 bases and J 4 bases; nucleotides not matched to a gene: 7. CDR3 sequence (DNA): TGTGCCAGCAGGTCGACAGGGGATGGCACTGAAGCTTTCTTT. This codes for CASRSTGDGTEAFF.

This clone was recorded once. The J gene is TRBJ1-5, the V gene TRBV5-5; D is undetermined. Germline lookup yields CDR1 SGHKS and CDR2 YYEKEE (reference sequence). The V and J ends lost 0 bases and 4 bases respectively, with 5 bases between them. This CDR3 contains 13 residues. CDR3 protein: CASSLASNQPQHF. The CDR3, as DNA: TGTGCCAGCAGCTTGGCGTCAAATCAGCCCCAGCATTTT.

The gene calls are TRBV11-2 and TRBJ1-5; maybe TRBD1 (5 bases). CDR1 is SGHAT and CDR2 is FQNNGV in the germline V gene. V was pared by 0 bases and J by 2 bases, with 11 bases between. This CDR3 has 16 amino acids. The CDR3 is CASSLDQGLGNQPQHF. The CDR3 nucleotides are TGTGCCAGCAGCTTAGACCAGGGTCTAGGCAATCAGCCCCAGCATTTT.

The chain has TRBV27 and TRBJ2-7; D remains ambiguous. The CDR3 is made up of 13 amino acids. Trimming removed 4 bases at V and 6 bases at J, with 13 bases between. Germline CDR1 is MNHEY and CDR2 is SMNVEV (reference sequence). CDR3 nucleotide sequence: TGTGCCAGCAGTTCCATAGTCCAGACCGAGCAGTACTTC. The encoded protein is CASSSIVQTEQYF.

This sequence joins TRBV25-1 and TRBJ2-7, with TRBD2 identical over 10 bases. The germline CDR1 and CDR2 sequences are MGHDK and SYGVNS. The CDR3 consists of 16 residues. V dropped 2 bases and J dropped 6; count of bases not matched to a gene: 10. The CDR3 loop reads CASSETGLAGAPEQYF. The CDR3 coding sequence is TGTGCCAGCAGTGAAACTGGCCTAGCGGGAGCTCCCGAGCAGTACTTC.

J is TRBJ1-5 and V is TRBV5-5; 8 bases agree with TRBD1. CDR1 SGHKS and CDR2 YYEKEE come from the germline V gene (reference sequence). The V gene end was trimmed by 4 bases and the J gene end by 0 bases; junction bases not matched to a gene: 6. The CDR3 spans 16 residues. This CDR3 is CASSPDRGGSNQPQHF. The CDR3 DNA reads TGTGCCAGCAGCCCCGACAGGGGAGGTAGCAATCAGCCCCAGCATTTT.

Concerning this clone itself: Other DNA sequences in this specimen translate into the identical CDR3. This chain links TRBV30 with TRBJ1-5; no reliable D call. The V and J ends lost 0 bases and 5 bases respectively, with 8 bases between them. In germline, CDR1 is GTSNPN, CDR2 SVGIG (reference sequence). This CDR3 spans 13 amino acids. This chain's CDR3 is CAWSVRSDQPQHF. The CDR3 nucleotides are TGTGCCTGGAGTGTACGCAGCGATCAGCCCCAGCATTTT.

DNA of the CDR3: TGTGCCAGCAGCCACGGGCGGCGGCCTGAGCAGTTCTTC. Amino acids: CASSHGRRPEQFF. The chain uses TRBV7-2 and TRBJ2-1; no clear D gene. Germline V gene lookup returns CDR1 SGHTA and CDR2 FQGNSA. CDR3 size: 13 residues. With 5 bases removed from V and 9 bases from J, the gap between germline ends came to 14 bases.

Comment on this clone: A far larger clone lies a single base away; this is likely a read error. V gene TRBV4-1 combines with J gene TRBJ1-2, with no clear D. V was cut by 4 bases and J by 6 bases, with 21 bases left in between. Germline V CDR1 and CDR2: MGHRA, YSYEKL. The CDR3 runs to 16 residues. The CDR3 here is CASSRYEWAPQDGYTF. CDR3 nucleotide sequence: TGCGCCAGCAGCCGCTACGAGTGGGCCCCGCAGGATGGCTACACCTTC.

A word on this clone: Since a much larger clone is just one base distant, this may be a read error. CDR3 nucleotides: TGTGCCACCAGCAGCGGTTGGCTTATGAACACTGAAGCTTTCTTT. It codes for CATSSGWLMNTEAFF. V is TRBV15 and J is TRBJ1-1; D gene ambiguous. V was cut by 3 bases and J by 0 bases, with 11 bases left in between. CDR3 length: 15 amino acids. The germline V gene encodes CDR1 LNHNV and CDR2 YYDKDF (reference sequence).

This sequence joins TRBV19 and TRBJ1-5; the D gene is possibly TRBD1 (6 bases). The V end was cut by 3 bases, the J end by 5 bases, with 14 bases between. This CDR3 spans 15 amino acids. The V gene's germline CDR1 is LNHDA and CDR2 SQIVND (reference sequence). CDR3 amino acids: CASSMAWDNYQPQHF. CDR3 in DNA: TGTGCCAGTAGTATGGCCTGGGACAACTATCAGCCCCAGCATTTT.

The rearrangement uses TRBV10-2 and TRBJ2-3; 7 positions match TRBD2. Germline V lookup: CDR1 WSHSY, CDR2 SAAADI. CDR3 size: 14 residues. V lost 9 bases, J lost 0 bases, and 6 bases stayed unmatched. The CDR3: CASASGESTDTQYF. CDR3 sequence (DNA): TGCGCCAGTGCCAGCGGGGAAAGCACAGATACGCAGTATTTT.

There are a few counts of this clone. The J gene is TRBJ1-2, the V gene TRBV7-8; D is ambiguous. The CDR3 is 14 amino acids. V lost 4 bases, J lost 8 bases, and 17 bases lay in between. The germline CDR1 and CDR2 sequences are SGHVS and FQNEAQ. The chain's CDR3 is CASSSRRAGLGYTF. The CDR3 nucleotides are TGTGCCAGCAGCTCCCGCCGTGCCGGTTTGGGCTACACCTTC.

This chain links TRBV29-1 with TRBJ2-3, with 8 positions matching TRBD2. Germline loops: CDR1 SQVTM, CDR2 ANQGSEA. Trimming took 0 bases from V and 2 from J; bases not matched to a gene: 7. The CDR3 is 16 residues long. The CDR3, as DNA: TGCAGCGTTGAAGATCCCGGGAGGGCCAACACAGATACGCAGTATTTT. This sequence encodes CSVEDPGRANTDTQYF.

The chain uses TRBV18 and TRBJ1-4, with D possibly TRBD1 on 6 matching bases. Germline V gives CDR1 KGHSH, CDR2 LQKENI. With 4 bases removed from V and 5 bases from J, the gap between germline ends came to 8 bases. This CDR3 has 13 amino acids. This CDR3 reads CASSRDKNEKLFF. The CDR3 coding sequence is TGTGCCAGCTCACGGGACAAGAATGAAAAACTGTTTTTT. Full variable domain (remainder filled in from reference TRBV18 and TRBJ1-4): NAGVMQNPRHLVRRRGQEARLRCSPMKGHSHVYWYRQLPEEGLKFMVYLQKENIIDESGMPKERFSAEFPKEGPSILRIQQVVRGDSAAYFCASSRDKNEKLFFGSGTQLSVL.

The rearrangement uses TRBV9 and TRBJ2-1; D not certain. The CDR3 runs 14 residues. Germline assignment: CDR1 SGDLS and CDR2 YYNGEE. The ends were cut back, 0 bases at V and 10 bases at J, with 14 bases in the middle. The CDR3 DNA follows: TGTGCCAGCAGCGTAGGGGTCCAGGCCCGGGAGCAGTTCTTC. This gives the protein CASSVGVQAREQFF.

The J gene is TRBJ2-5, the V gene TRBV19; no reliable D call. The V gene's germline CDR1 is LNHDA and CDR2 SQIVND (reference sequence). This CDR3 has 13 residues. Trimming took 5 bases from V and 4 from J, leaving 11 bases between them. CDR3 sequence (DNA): TGTGCCAGTAGTCTCGAGCCAGGAGAGACCCAGTACTTC. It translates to CASSLEPGETQYF.

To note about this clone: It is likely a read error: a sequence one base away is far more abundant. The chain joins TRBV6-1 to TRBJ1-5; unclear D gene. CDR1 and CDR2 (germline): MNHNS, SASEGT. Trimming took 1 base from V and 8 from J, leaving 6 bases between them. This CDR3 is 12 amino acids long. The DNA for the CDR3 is TGTGCCAGCAGTGAAGGGAATAAGCCCCAGCATTTT. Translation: CASSEGNKPQHF.

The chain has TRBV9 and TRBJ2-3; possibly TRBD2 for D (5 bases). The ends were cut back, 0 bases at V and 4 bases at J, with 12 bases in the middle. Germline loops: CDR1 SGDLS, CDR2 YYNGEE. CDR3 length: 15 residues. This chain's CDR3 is CASSVVVGASDTQYF. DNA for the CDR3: TGTGCCAGCAGCGTAGTAGTGGGAGCGTCAGATACGCAGTATTTT.

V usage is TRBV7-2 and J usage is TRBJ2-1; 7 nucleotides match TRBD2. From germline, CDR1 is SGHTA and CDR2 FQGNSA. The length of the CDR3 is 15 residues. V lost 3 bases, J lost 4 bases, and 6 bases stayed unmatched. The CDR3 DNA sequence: TGTGCCAGCAGCTTTGAGAGACTAGCTTACAATGAGCAGTTCTTC. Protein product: CASSFERLAYNEQFF.

The CDR3: CASSPSGVENTEAFF. CDR3 nucleotide sequence: TGTGCCAGCTCACCAAGTGGGGTCGAGAACACTGAAGCTTTCTTT. The chain is built from TRBV18 and TRBJ1-1; D is unresolved. Trimming shortened V by 2 bases and J by 1 base, and 11 bases separated the two germline ends. The CDR3 contains 15 residues. The germline V gene has CDR1 KGHSH and CDR2 LQKENI.

CDR3 DNA sequence: TGTGCCAGCAGTCCAGTTGGGGGGGCGGGCAATCAGCCCCAGCATTTT. It is translated as CASSPVGGAGNQPQHF. The chain combines TRBV28 with TRBJ1-5; D is perhaps TRBD1 (6 bases). The V end was cut by 5 bases, the J end by 2 bases, with 16 bases between. CDR3 size: 16 residues. Germline CDR1 reads MDHEN; CDR2 reads SYDVKM.

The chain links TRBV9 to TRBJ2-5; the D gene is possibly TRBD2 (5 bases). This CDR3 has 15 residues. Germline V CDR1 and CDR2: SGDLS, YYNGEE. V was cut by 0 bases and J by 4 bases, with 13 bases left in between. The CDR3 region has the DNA TGTGCCAGCAGCGTAGCCGAGGGAGAGGCAGAGACCCAGTACTTC. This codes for CASSVAEGEAETQYF.

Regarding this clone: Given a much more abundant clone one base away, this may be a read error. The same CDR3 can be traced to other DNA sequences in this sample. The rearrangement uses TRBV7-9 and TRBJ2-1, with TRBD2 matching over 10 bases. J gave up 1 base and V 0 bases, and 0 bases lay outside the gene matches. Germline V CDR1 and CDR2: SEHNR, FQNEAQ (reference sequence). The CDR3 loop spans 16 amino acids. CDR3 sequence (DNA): TGTGCCAGCAGCTTAGCACTAGCGGGATCCTACAATGAGCAGTTCTTC. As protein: CASSLALAGSYNEQFF.